The present T cell receptor (beta chain) was sequenced within a study of preoperative IRX-2 immunotherapy in early breast cancer. CDR3 length: 12 amino acids. Looked up from germline, CDR1 is GTSNPN and CDR2 is SVGIG (reference sequence). Between the trimmed V and J ends, which lost 0 bases and 7 bases, there was a span of 6 bases. Treatment specified: preoperative locoregional IRX-2 cytokine immunotherapy. Patients received preoperative, locoregional IRX-2 cytokine immunotherapy in a phase Ib study. Sequencing was performed with immunoSEQ multiplex PCR; in TCRdb, only in-frame clones are kept and a portion is missing. This repertoire shows about 98,000 clones, roughly 88% found once; its top ten account for under 2.5%. This clone was recorded once.

The source of this sequence is a human donor with breast cancer. The material was tumor tissue, obtained after IRX-2 immunotherapy. The V and J genes are TRBV30 and TRBJ1-4; D may be TRBD1 (6 bases). Here the CDR3 reads CAWSVQGEKLFF. The CDR3 DNA is TGTGCCTGGAGTGTACAGGGTGAAAAACTGTTTTTT.